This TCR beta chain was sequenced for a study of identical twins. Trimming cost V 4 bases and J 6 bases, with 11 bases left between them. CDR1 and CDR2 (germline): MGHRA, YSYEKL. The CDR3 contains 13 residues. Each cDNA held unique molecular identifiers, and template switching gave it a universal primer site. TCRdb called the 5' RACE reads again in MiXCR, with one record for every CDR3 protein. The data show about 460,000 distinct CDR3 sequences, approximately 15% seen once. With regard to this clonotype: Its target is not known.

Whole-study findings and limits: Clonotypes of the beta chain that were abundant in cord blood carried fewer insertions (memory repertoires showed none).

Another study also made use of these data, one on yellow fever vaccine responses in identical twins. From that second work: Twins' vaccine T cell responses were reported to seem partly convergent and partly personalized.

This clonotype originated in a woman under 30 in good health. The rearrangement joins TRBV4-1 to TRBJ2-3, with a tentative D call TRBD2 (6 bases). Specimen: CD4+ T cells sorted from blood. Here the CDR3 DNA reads TGCGCCAGCAGCCCGGGGGAGTTGGATACGCAGTATTTT. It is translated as CASSPGELDTQYF.